This TCR beta chain was captured in a study of T cell responses to AZD1222 COVID-19 vaccine. At the level of the study: Some second doses came at about 4 weeks and others at about 12 weeks; these were pooled. General observations from the study: Sampling that yielded the repertoires occurred only after the peak T cell response.

TCRdb's copy holds only in-frame clones and misses some; the assay was immunoSEQ multiplex PCR. The sample contains about 86,000 clones, under 95% of which appear only once. Germline CDR1 and CDR2: LNHDA and SQIVND (reference sequence). Trimming at V came to 6 bases and at J to 5 bases, leaving 13 bases not matched to a gene. This CDR3 is built from 17 residues. This clone was seen a handful of times. Its target is not known. This TCR derives from an adult in good health. The genes are TRBV19 and TRBJ2-2; TRBD1 agrees at 9 bases. Sequenced here: peripheral blood, sampled on day 0 of AZD1222 vaccination. For the CDR3, the DNA is TGTGCCAGTAGGGCTGGACAGGGGATGTCAAGAACCGGGGAGCTGTTTTTT. Translated, it gives CASRAGQGMSRTGELFF.